This entry lists 18 T cell receptor beta chains sequenced from one sample in a study of CD8 T cells in Susac syndrome. An amount of RNA that ranged from roughly 0.45 to 1 ug was reverse transcribed with random hexamers. Using its own MiXCR run on the immunoSEQ multiplex PCR reads, TCRdb lists one record per CDR3 protein. Of about 50,000 distinct CDR3 sequences in the sample, 93% were seen once. Sequenced input: CD8+ T cells from PBMCs. The receptor source for this set is a human donor with multiple sclerosis.

This chain uses TRBV21-1 with TRBJ1-6. TRBV21-1 is a pseudogene segment. This CDR3 contains 16 residues. The CDR3 coding sequence is TGTGCCAGCAGCAAATCGGGCGGGAGAAATAATTCACCCCTCCACTTT. Amino acids: CASSKSGGRNNSPLHF.

This rearrangement joins TRBV12-3 or TRBV12-4 to TRBJ2-3, with D perhaps matching TRBD2 (5 bases). The CDR3 has 13 amino acids. The ends were cut back, 5 bases at V and 4 bases at J, with 10 bases in the middle. CDR3 sequence (DNA): TGTGCCAGCAGTCCCACCGGGGCAGATACGCAGTATTTT. It translates to CASSPTGADTQYF.

The CDR3 here is CSATNKQGVRWDQPQHF. CDR3 coding DNA: TGCAGTGCCACAAACAAACAGGGTGTTCGCTGGGATCAGCCCCAGCATTTT. V and J are TRBV20-1 and TRBJ1-5; weak D call: TRBD1 (6 bases). V shed 6 bases and J shed 5 bases, with 26 bases lying between them. Looked up from germline, CDR1 is DFQATT and CDR2 is SNEGSKA (reference sequence). The CDR3 is 17 amino acids.

The rearrangement joins TRBV6-4 to TRBJ2-3; 8 bases line up with TRBD1. This CDR3 spans 14 amino acids. Germline assignment: CDR1 MRHNA and CDR2 SNTAGT. The ends lost 6 bases at V and 4 bases at J; junction bases unmatched: 6. DNA for the CDR3: TGTGCCAGCAGCCCGACAGGGGCCCCAGATACGCAGTATTTT. Encoded protein: CASSPTGAPDTQYF.

The chain has TRBV2 and TRBJ1-2; D is undetermined. The length of the CDR3 is 11 residues. Per germline, CDR1 SNHLY and CDR2 FYNNEI. V was shortened by 7 bases and J by 4 bases, with 7 bases between the two germline ends. CDR3 coding DNA: TGTGCCAGCATGCGGACCTATGGCTACACCTTC. Amino acid sequence: CASMRTYGYTF.

The CDR3: CSARTGATDTQYF. DNA of the CDR3: TGCAGTGCTAGGACAGGGGCCACAGATACGCAGTATTTT. This rearrangement joins TRBV20-1 to TRBJ2-3; the match to TRBD1 covers 8 bases. The CDR3 length is 13 residues. Germline V gene sequence: CDR1 DFQATT, CDR2 SNEGSKA (reference sequence). The ends lost 3 bases at V and 2 bases at J; junction bases unmatched: 1.

CDR3 residues: CASSQEWVAGSNTGELFF. The CDR3 DNA reads TGCGCCAGCAGCCAAGAATGGGTCGCAGGCTCGAACACCGGGGAGCTGTTTTTT. V gene TRBV4-3 combines with J gene TRBJ2-2; no clear D gene. The germline V and J ends were trimmed by 0 bases and 0 bases, with 14 bases remaining between them. The length of the CDR3 is 18 residues. Germline-derived CDR1 and CDR2 are LGHNA and YSLEER.

This sequence joins TRBV5-4 and TRBJ1-1; possibly TRBD1 for D (5 bases). This CDR3 comprises 12 residues. CDR1 and CDR2 from the germline V gene are SGHNT and YYREEE (reference sequence). Trimming removed 6 bases from V and 0 bases from J, with 6 bases in between. DNA of the CDR3: TGTGCCAGCAAGGGGATGAACACTGAAGCTTTCTTT. Protein sequence: CASKGMNTEAFF.

This chain joins TRBV7-2 and TRBJ2-5; D perhaps matches TRBD2 (5 bases). Trimming cost V 0 bases and J 2 bases, with 19 bases left between them. CDR1 is SGHTA and CDR2 is FQGNSA in the germline V gene. CDR3 length equals 18 residues. CDR3 DNA sequence: TGTGCCAGCAGCTTAGCCTGGCGGGTGACTTTCTTTCAAGAGACCCAGTACTTC. It codes for CASSLAWRVTFFQETQYF.

The V call is TRBV28, the J call TRBJ1-2, with D maybe TRBD1 (6 bases). The V end lost 7 bases, the J end lost 3 bases, and 12 bases lay between the germline ends. In germline, CDR1 is MDHEN, CDR2 SYDVKM. The CDR3 covers 13 residues. The CDR3 reads CASNKGGYYGYTF. CDR3 sequence (DNA): TGTGCCAGCAACAAAGGGGGGTACTATGGCTACACCTTC.

V is TRBV12-5 and J is TRBJ1-1; tentatively, D is TRBD1 (5 bases). This CDR3 spans 13 amino acids. The germline gives CDR1 LGHNT, CDR2 FRNRAP. With 4 bases removed from V and 6 bases from J, the gap between germline ends came to 12 bases. The CDR3 is CASGWGDGAEAFF. CDR3 coding DNA: TGTGCTAGTGGTTGGGGGGACGGCGCTGAAGCTTTCTTT.

The chain recombines TRBV29-1 with TRBJ2-1; 14 bases fit TRBD2. The CDR3 is 15 residues long. In germline, CDR1 is SQVTM, CDR2 ANQGSEA. Germline trimming cut 8 bases from V and 8 bases from J; bases unmatched to any gene: 11. CDR3 DNA sequence: TGCAGCTTCGGGACTAGCGGGGGAACCGGGGATGAGCAGTTCTTC. This codes for CSFGTSGGTGDEQFF.

The chain is built from TRBV7-2 and TRBJ1-1, with D unclear. CDR3 length: 13 residues. Looked up from germline, CDR1 is SGHTA and CDR2 is FQGNSA. The V and J ends lost 4 bases and 5 bases respectively, with 11 bases between them. In DNA form, the CDR3 reads TGTGCCAGCAGCTCTAGTGGAGGGACTGAAGCTTTCTTT. It is translated as CASSSSGGTEAFF.

This chain joins TRBV3-1 and TRBJ1-5, with a weak D call TRBD1 (6 bases). CDR3 size: 17 residues. V gave up 0 bases and J gave up 3 bases, with 15 bases separating them. Germline V gives CDR1 LGHDT, CDR2 YNNKEL (reference sequence). The CDR3 DNA reads as TGTGCCAGCAGCCAAGAAGTGCACAGGGTATACAATCAGCCCCAGCATTTT. Protein sequence: CASSQEVHRVYNQPQHF.

The chain couples TRBV7-6 to TRBJ2-3; the match to TRBD2 covers 8 bases. Germline CDR1 SGHVS, CDR2 FNYEAQ. Unmatched junction bases numbered 9, after V lost 6 bases and J lost 4 bases. The CDR3 is 15 residues long. The CDR3 DNA reads TGTGCCAGCAGGACTCGGGGGGGGCTGGCAGATACGCAGTATTTT. Translating gives CASRTRGGLADTQYF.

The rearrangement joins TRBV2 to TRBJ1-2; TRBD1 matches 7 bases. The CDR3 length is 15 residues. After removal of 5 bases from V and 2 bases from J, the junction contained 8 bases not matched to a gene. The germline gives CDR1 SNHLY, CDR2 FYNNEI. CDR3 in amino acids: CASSTTTGTNYGYTF. The CDR3 nucleotides are TGTGCCAGCAGTACAACGACAGGGACAAACTATGGCTACACCTTC. The full variable domain, with the rest looked up from reference TRBV2 and TRBJ1-2, is EPEVTQTPSHQVTQMGQEVILRCVPISNHLYFYWYRQILGQKVEFLVSFYNNEISEKSEIFDDQFSVERPDGSNFTLKIRSTKLEDSAMYFCASSTTTGTNYGYTFGSGTRLTVV.

The CDR3 region is CASSQGGPTSSYEQYF. CDR3 nucleotides: TGCGCCAGCAGCCAAGGGGGGCCGACGAGCTCCTACGAGCAGTACTTC. The gene calls are TRBV4-3 and TRBJ2-7; D may be TRBD1 (6 bases). Trimming cost V 1 base and J 0 bases, with 13 bases left between them. Germline CDR1 LGHNA, CDR2 YSLEER. There are 16 residues in the CDR3.

This chain joins TRBV2 and TRBJ1-5; no clear D gene. The CDR3 spans 14 residues. Trimming left V 4 bases short and J 0 bases short, with 7 bases between. Per germline, CDR1 SNHLY and CDR2 FYNNEI. CDR3 protein: CASSGGVSNQPQHF. The CDR3 nucleotides are TGTGCCAGCAGTGGGGGAGTTAGCAATCAGCCCCAGCATTTT.